Shown below are 21 T cell receptor beta chains from a single sample sequenced in a study of cytomegalovirus exposure and HLA in healthy donors. The data were produced by immunoSEQ multiplex PCR, yet TCRdb's version contains in-frame clones alone and is incomplete. The sample includes roughly 56,000 clones, 93% of them seen just once. The specimen was PBMCs. Receptor source: a woman under 30 in good health and CMV-seropositive.

The V call is TRBV5-6, the J call TRBJ2-5, with D tentatively TRBD2 (6 bases). Germline-derived CDR1 and CDR2 are SGHDT and YYEEEE. V lost 4 bases to trimming and J lost 3 bases, with 13 bases between them. The CDR3 runs to 14 residues. CDR3 sequence (DNA): TGTGCCAGCAGCACCATTTGGGGGGAAGAGACCCAGTACTTC. Amino acids: CASSTIWGEETQYF. Together with reference TRBV5-6 and TRBJ2-5, the CDR3 gives the full variable domain: DAGVTQSPTHLIKTRGQQVTLRCSPKSGHDTVSWYQQALGQGPQFIFQYYEEEERQRGNFPDRFSGHQFPNYSSELNVNALLLGDSALYLCASSTIWGEETQYFGPGTRLLVL.

The chain joins TRBV7-3 to TRBJ1-3; D perhaps matches TRBD1 (5 bases). The germline V gene has CDR1 SGHTA and CDR2 FQGTGA. V lost 5 bases and J lost 3, with 8 bases in between. The CDR3 is 13 amino acids. Written as DNA, the CDR3 is TGTGCCAGCAGCCTCGACAGTGGAAACACCATATATTTT. Amino acids: CASSLDSGNTIYF.

V usage is TRBV6-4 and J usage is TRBJ1-4, with TRBD1 identical over 11 bases. CDR1 is MRHNA and CDR2 is SNTAGT in the germline V gene. V shed 3 bases, J shed 8 bases, and the junction held 8 bases outside the gene matches. There are 16 residues in the CDR3. The CDR3 coding sequence is TGTGCCAGCAGTGAGAACCAACGGACAGGGGGCGAAAAACTGTTTTTT. Its protein product is CASSENQRTGGEKLFF.

The chain links TRBV5-5 to TRBJ1-4; TRBD1 might be the D (5 bases). Trimming shortened V by 0 bases and J by 4 bases, and 10 bases separated the two germline ends. The germline gives CDR1 SGHKS, CDR2 YYEKEE (reference sequence). The CDR3 has 15 amino acids. The CDR3: CASSLDQGNNEKLFF. In DNA form, the CDR3 reads TGTGCCAGCAGCTTGGATCAGGGAAATAATGAAAAACTGTTTTTT. The variable domain in full, completed from reference TRBV5-5 and TRBJ1-4, reads DAGVTQSPTHLIKTRGQQVTLRCSPISGHKSVSWYQQVLGQGPQFIFQYYEKEERGRGNFPDRFSARQFPNYSSELNVNALLLGDSALYLCASSLDQGNNEKLFFGSGTQLSVL.

The chain couples TRBV6-1 to TRBJ2-7; D uncertain. The CDR3 contains 13 residues. CDR1 and CDR2 (germline): MNHNS, SASEGT. V was trimmed by 2 bases and J by 7 bases, leaving 12 bases between them. This chain's CDR3 is CASSESLVREQYF. CDR3 DNA: TGTGCCAGCAGTGAAAGTCTAGTAAGGGAGCAGTACTTC.

J is TRBJ1-4 and V is TRBV10-2; perhaps TRBD1 as D (6 bases). Trimming removed 6 bases at V and 7 bases at J, with 24 bases between. Germline CDR1 is WSHSY and CDR2 is SAAADI. The CDR3 spans 17 residues. CDR3 sequence: CASSRDTGDPGSEKLFF. The CDR3 bases are TGCGCCAGCAGCCGGGACACCGGGGACCCGGGGAGTGAAAAACTGTTTTTT.

In DNA form, the CDR3 reads TGCGCCAGCAGCCAAGCCATGCGAAGCACAGATACGCAGTATTTT. It is translated as CASSQAMRSTDTQYF. The gene calls are TRBV4-1 and TRBJ2-3, with unresolved D. Trimming shortened V by 1 base and J by 0 bases, and 8 bases separated the two germline ends. The germline CDR1 and CDR2 sequences are MGHRA and YSYEKL. CDR3 length: 15 residues.

About this clone itself: The junction differs from germline at one of its ends, possibly a read error. V usage is TRBV5-1 and J usage is TRBJ2-7; D is ambiguous. Germline CDR1 SGHRS, CDR2 YFSETQ. CDR3 length: 12 residues. CDR3 residues: CASSLTNYEQYF. The CDR3 nucleotides are TGTGCCAGCAGCTTGACAAACTACGAGCAGTACTTC.

J is TRBJ2-2 and V is TRBV11-2; 12 positions match TRBD2. CDR3 length: 17 amino acids. With V trimmed by 4 bases and J by 2 bases, 5 bases remained unmatched. CDR1 SGHAT and CDR2 FQNNGV come from the germline V gene. The CDR3 DNA is TGTGCCAGCAGCTCTAGCGGGGGGGGGCTCAACACCGGGGAGCTGTTTTTT. Its protein is CASSSSGGGLNTGELFF.

The rearrangement joins TRBV15 to TRBJ2-6; a weak D match, TRBD2 (7 bases). CDR3 size: 16 residues. V was pared by 6 bases and J by 0 bases, with 12 bases between. Germline V gene data show CDR1 as LNHNV and CDR2 as YYDKDF (reference sequence). This CDR3 reads CATSRGGDSGANVLTF. CDR3 sequence (DNA): TGTGCCACCAGTAGGGGGGGAGACTCTGGGGCCAACGTCCTGACTTTC.

The rearrangement links TRBV18 to TRBJ1-1, with unresolved D. The V and J ends lost 0 bases and 1 base respectively, with 9 bases between them. The CDR3 totals 15 residues. The V gene's germline CDR1 is KGHSH and CDR2 LQKENI. As DNA, the CDR3 is TGTGCCAGCTCACCACCTATGGGCAAGAACACTGAAGCTTTCTTT. Its translation is CASSPPMGKNTEAFF.

This rearrangement joins TRBV11-3 to TRBJ2-2, with D maybe TRBD2 (5 bases). CDR1 is SGHNT, CDR2 YENEEA, per germline. The CDR3 is made up of 15 amino acids. Deletions cut 1 base from V and 2 bases from J, with 8 bases between. As DNA, the CDR3 is TGTGCCAGCAGCTTAGCGGGATCTAACACCGGGGAGCTGTTTTTT. Protein sequence: CASSLAGSNTGELFF. The whole variable domain, filled in from reference TRBV11-3 and TRBJ2-2, reads EAGVVQSPRYKIIEKKQPVAFWCNPISGHNTLYWYLQNLGQGPELLIRYENEEAVDDSQLPKDRFSAERLKGVDSTLKIQPAELGDSAVYLCASSLAGSNTGELFFGEGSRLTVL.

The chain carries TRBV7-9 and TRBJ2-2, with D perhaps TRBD2 (5 bases). Germline V gene sequence: CDR1 SEHNR, CDR2 FQNEAQ (reference sequence). This CDR3 comprises 14 residues. Trimming left V 5 bases short and J 12 bases short, with 19 bases between. CDR3 bases: TGTGCCAGCAGCCGCGGACTGCAACACCTCCAGCTGTTTTTT. Encoded protein: CASSRGLQHLQLFF.

The chain joins TRBV6-1 to TRBJ1-1; 7 nucleotides agree with TRBD1. The CDR3 loop spans 16 amino acids. The J segment lost 0 bases and the V segment lost 2 bases, leaving 6 bases of the junction unmatched. CDR1 and CDR2 (germline): MNHNS, SASEGT. CDR3 DNA: TGTGCCAGCAGTGAATCCCCGGGACAGTTGAACACTGAAGCTTTCTTT. Translation gives CASSESPGQLNTEAFF.

The chain recombines TRBV6-4 with TRBJ1-2; D not certain. The CDR3 consists of 14 residues. Germline CDR1 and CDR2: MRHNA and SNTAGT. V was pared by 6 bases and J by 0 bases, with 11 bases between. The CDR3 DNA reads as TGTGCCAGCAGAGAGCCCGGGGCTAACTATGGCTACACCTTC. Translation gives CASREPGANYGYTF.

The V gene is TRBV28, the J gene TRBJ2-3, with TRBD2 matching over 8 bases. The CDR3 spans 16 residues. Germline CDR1 and CDR2: MDHEN and SYDVKM. V was pared by 4 bases and J by 0 bases, with 6 bases of the junction left unmatched. CDR3 amino acids: CASSSRLAFSTDTQYF. The DNA of the CDR3 is TGTGCCAGCAGTTCTCGACTAGCGTTTAGCACAGATACGCAGTATTTT.

The chain links TRBV5-5 to TRBJ1-4; TRBD1 is a possible D gene (5 bases). Trimming took off 0 bases at V and 4 bases at J, with 10 bases between the two ends. CDR3 length: 15 residues. Germline CDR1 is SGHKS and CDR2 is YYEKEE (reference sequence). CDR3 region: CASSLAGRDNEKLFF. As DNA, the CDR3 is TGTGCCAGCAGCTTGGCCGGCAGGGATAATGAAAAACTGTTTTTT.

V usage is TRBV6-1 and J usage is TRBJ1-1, with 7 bases identical to TRBD1. The germline gives CDR1 MNHNS, CDR2 SASEGT. V trimming: 10 bases; J trimming: 2 bases; junction bases outside the gene matches: 7. The length of the CDR3 is 13 residues. The CDR3 region is CATRWDRNTEAFF. The CDR3 DNA follows: TGTGCCACCCGATGGGACAGAAACACTGAAGCTTTCTTT.

The rearrangement links TRBV5-1 to TRBJ1-1, with 10 bases aligning to TRBD1. Germline lookup yields CDR1 SGHRS and CDR2 YFSETQ. The CDR3 contains 13 residues. Trimming at V came to 4 bases and at J to 8 bases, leaving 5 bases not matched to a gene. In nucleotides, the CDR3 is TGCGCCAGCAGCGGCGGGACAGGGGTCGAAGCTTTCTTT. Translated, it gives CASSGGTGVEAFF.

The chain carries TRBV7-2 and TRBJ2-5, with unresolved D. The CDR3 contains 11 residues. V dropped 5 bases and J dropped 2 bases, with 3 bases sitting between them. CDR1 and CDR2 (germline): SGHTA, FQGNSA. Here the CDR3 reads CASSPQETQYF. The CDR3 coding sequence is TGTGCCAGCAGCCCGCAAGAGACCCAGTACTTC.

The chain uses TRBV25-1 and TRBJ2-2, with 13 bases aligning to TRBD2. The J segment lost 3 bases and the V segment lost 8 bases, leaving 6 bases of the junction unmatched. Germline-derived CDR1 and CDR2 are MGHDK and SYGVNS. The CDR3 length is 16 residues. In nucleotides, the CDR3 is TGTGCCAGCTTTGGGACTAGCGGGACCGACACCGGGGAGCTGTTTTTT. It codes for CASFGTSGTDTGELFF.